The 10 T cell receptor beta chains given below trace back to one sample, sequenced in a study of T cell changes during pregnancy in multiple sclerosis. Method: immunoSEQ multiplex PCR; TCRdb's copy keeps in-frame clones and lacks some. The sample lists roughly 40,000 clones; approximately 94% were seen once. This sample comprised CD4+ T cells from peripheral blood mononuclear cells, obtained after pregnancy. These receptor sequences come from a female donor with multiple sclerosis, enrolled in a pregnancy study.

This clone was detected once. In DNA form, the CDR3 reads TGCGCCAGCAGCACCGGACTATCCACAGAGACCCAGTACTTC. Translation gives CASSTGLSTETQYF. The chain recombines TRBV5-1 with TRBJ2-5; D is perhaps TRBD2 (6 bases). The CDR3 has 14 amino acids. V lost 4 bases, J lost 4 bases, and 14 bases lay in between. Germline loops: CDR1 SGHRS, CDR2 YFSETQ.

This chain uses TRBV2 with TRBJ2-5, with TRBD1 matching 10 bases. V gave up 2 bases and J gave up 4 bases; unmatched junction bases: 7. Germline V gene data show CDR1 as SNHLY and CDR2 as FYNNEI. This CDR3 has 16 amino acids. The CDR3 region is CASSEWRDRGLETQYF. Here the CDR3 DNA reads TGTGCCAGCAGTGAATGGCGAGACAGGGGGCTAGAGACCCAGTACTTC.

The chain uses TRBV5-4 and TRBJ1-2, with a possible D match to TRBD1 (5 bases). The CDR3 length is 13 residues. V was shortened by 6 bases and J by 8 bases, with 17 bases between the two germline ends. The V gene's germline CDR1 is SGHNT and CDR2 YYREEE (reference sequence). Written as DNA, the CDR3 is TGTGCCAGCAACCCCCCGAACGGGGGAGGCTACACCTTC. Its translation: CASNPPNGGGYTF.

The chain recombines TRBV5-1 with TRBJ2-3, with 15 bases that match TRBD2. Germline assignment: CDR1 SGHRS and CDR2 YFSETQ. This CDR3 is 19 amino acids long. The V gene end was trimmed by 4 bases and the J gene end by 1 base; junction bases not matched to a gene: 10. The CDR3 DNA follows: TGCGCCAGCAGCCCAGGACTAGCGGGGGGGCAAGTCGGCACAGATACGCAGTATTTT. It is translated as CASSPGLAGGQVGTDTQYF.

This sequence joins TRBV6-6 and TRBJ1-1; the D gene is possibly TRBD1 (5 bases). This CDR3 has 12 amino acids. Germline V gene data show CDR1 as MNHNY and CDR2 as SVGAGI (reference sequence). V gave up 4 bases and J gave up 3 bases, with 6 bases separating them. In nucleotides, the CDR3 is TGTGCCAGCAGTTTCAGGGACACTGAAGCTTTCTTT. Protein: CASSFRDTEAFF.

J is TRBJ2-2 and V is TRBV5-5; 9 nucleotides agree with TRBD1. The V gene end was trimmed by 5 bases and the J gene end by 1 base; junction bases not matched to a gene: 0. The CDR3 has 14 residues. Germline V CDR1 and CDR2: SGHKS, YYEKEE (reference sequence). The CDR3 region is CASRTGGNTGELFF. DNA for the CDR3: TGTGCCAGCAGGACAGGGGGGAACACCGGGGAGCTGTTTTTT.

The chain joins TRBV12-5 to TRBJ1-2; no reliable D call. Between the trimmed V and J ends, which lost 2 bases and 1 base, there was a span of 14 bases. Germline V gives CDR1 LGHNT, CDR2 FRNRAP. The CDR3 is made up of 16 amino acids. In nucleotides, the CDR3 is TGTGCTAGTGGTTTGTGGCCGACGGGGAATAACTATGGCTACACCTTC. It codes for CASGLWPTGNNYGYTF.

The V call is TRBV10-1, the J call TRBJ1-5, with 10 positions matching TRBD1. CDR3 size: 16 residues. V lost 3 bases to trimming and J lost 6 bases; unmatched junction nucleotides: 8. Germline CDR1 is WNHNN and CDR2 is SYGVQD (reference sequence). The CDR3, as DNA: TGCGCCAGCAGTGAAAGGGGACAGGGGCTAAGTCAGCCCCAGCATTTT. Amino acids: CASSERGQGLSQPQHF.

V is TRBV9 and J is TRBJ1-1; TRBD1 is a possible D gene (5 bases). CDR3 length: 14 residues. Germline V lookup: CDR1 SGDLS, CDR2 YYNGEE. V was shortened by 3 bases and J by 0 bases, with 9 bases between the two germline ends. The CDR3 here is CASSETVMNTEAFF. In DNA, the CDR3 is TGTGCCAGCAGCGAGACAGTCATGAACACTGAAGCTTTCTTT. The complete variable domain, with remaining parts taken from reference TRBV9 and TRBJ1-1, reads DSGVTQTPKHLITATGQRVTLRCSPRSGDLSVYWYQQSLDQGLQFLIQYYNGEERAKGNILERFSAQQFPDLHSELNLSSLELGDSALYFCASSETVMNTEAFFGQGTRLTVV.

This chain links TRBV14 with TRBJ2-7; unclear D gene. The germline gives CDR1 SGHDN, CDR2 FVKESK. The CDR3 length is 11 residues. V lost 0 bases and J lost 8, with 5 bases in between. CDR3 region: CASSQDQKQYF. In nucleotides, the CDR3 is TGTGCCAGCAGCCAAGATCAGAAGCAGTACTTC.